Listed below are T cell receptor beta chains from one sample, sequenced in a study of neurological immune-mediated disorders. TCRdb re-called the 5' RACE reads through MiXCR, storing one row per CDR3 protein. The sample yields more than 20,000 distinct CDR3 sequences, around 14% seen once. The sample comprised CD4+ T cells from blood. The receptors were sampled from a female donor with HTLV-1-associated myelopathy (HAM/TSP). Each CDR3 is given with its conserved first and last residue. The D gene is left open where the match is weak. Not every row has a clone size; where given, it reads once, few, many or a size class.

>TRBV7-9|TRBJ1-4|15|NA|NA
TGTGCCAGCAGCACAGGCTCGGTCAGGGGTGAAAAACTGTTTTTT
CASSTGSVRGEKLFF
>TRBV7-8|TRBJ2-1|13|NA|many
TGTGCCAGCAGCTTGGACAAAAGCGGTGAGCAGTTCTTC
CASSLDKSGEQFF
>TRBV29-1|TRBJ2-3|16|TRBD2|NA
TGCAGCGTTGAATCTAGCGGGAGGGAGAAAACAGATACGCAGTATTTT
CSVESSGREKTDTQYF
>TRBV7-2|TRBJ2-5|15|TRBD1|many
TGTGCCAGCAGCTTAGGGGGGACAGGGACGGAGACCCAGTACTTC
CASSLGGTGTETQYF
>TRBV5-6|TRBJ1-1|16|NA|many
TGTGCCAGCAGCTTGTGGCAGACGGTTGGTAACACTGAAGCTTTCTTT
CASSLWQTVGNTEAFF
>TRBV7-2|TRBJ2-5|14|TRBD2|many
TGTGCCAGCTCCGCTAGCGGGACCCAAGAGACCCAGTACTTC
CASSASGTQETQYF
>TRBV5-1|TRBJ2-3|12|TRBD1|medium-sized
TGCGCCAGCAGCTTGAGAGGGGGCGCGCAGTATTTT
CASSLRGGAQYF
>TRBV29-1|TRBJ2-3|10|NA|many
TGCAGCGTTGGGACAGATACGCAGTATTTT
CSVGTDTQYF
>TRBV3-1|TRBJ2-7|13|TRBD1|many
TGTGCCAGCAGTCCCGGGACAGTCTACGAGCAGTACTTC
CASSPGTVYEQYF
>TRBV4-1|TRBJ2-7|15|TRBD2|many
TGCGCCAGCAGCCAAGGTCCTAGCGGGACCTACGAGCAGTACTTC
CASSQGPSGTYEQYF
>TRBV20-1|TRBJ2-3|11|NA|many
TGCAGTGCTAGCGGTAAAGGGATGCAGTATTTT
CSASGKGMQYF
>TRBV6-1|TRBJ2-1|13|TRBD1|few
TGTGCCAGCAGTGAACAGGGGGCGGATGAGCAGTTCTTC
CASSEQGADEQFF
>TRBV20-1|TRBJ1-2|12|NA|many
TGCAGTGCCCGAGGGGGGATTCAAGGCTACACCTTC
CSARGGIQGYTF
>TRBV7-2|TRBJ1-1|14|NA|medium-sized
TGTGCCAGCAGCTTTCAGGCCGCGGAGACTGAAGCTTTCTTT
CASSFQAAETEAFF
>TRBV20-1|TRBJ1-1|15|NA|medium-sized
TGCAGTGCTAGACCGCTGGCCTGGGAGGGTAATGAAGCTTTCTTT
CSARPLAWEGNEAFF
>TRBV20-1|TRBJ2-2|14|NA|many
TGCAGTGCTAGTGGGGGCGACACCACCGGGGAGCTGTTTTTT
CSASGGDTTGELFF
>TRBV29-1|TRBJ2-5|12|TRBD2|many
TGCAGCGTGGCCCGGGAGGGAGAGACCCAGTACTTC
CSVAREGETQYF
>TRBV20-1|TRBJ2-3|16|TRBD2|many
TGCAGTGCTACCGGTAGCGGGGGGGCTCGCGCAGATACGCAGTATTTT
CSATGSGGARADTQYF
>TRBV6-1|TRBJ2-3|13|NA|NA
TGTGCCAGTACAGACCTTGGGACAGATACGCAGTATTTT
CASTDLGTDTQYF
>TRBV12-3/TRBV12-4|TRBJ2-7|16|NA|many
TGTGCCAGCAGTGATAGCCTTTGGGGCGGCTCCTACGAGCAGTACTTC
CASSDSLWGGSYEQYF
>TRBV14|TRBJ2-1|20|TRBD2|many
TGTGCCAGCAGCCAAAAGTTGGGACAGGGAACTAGCGGGAGTGGTGATGAGCAGTTCTTC
CASSQKLGQGTSGSGDEQFF
>TRBV5-1|TRBJ2-2|16|NA|NA
TGCGTCAGCAGCCCCGGGGCTATGAGAATCACCGGGGAGCTGTTTTTT
CVSSPGAMRITGELFF
>TRBV18|TRBJ1-5|12|NA|many
TGTGCCAGCTCAACGGCTAGCCAGCCCCAGCATTTT
CASSTASQPQHF
>TRBV4-1|TRBJ2-7|14|NA|many
TGCGCCAGCAGCCAAGATGGGCGGGAATACGAGCAGTACTTC
CASSQDGREYEQYF
>TRBV6-5|TRBJ2-3|17|TRBD2|many
TGTGCCAGCAGTAGGGGACTAGCCCCACCCCGGCTGGATACGCAGTATTTT
CASSRGLAPPRLDTQYF
>TRBV12-3/TRBV12-4|TRBJ2-3|16|TRBD2|many
TGTGCCAGCAGTTCGAGACTAGCGGGGCAGGGAGATACGCAGTATTTT
CASSSRLAGQGDTQYF
>TRBV20-1|TRBJ2-3|12|TRBD1|many
TGCAGTGCCCCAGGGGGTGCAGATACGCAGTATTTT
CSAPGGADTQYF
>TRBV29-1|TRBJ2-3|11|NA|large
TGCAGCGTCCTCGGCGCGGATACGCAGTATTTT
CSVLGADTQYF
>TRBV4-2|TRBJ2-5|16|TRBD2|medium-sized
TGTGCCAGCAGCCAAGGGAGCGGGGGGAAGTGGGAGACCCAGTACTTC
CASSQGSGGKWETQYF
>TRBV5-1|TRBJ1-1|14|TRBD1|many
TGCGCCAGCAGCTTCCAGGGGGCACAGACTGAAGCTTTCTTT
CASSFQGAQTEAFF
>TRBV3-1|TRBJ1-5|13|NA|many
TGTGCCAGCAGCCAAGATCTTGTGCAGCCCCAGCATTTT
CASSQDLVQPQHF